This passage covers 12 T cell receptor beta chains from one sample sequenced in a study of T cell changes during pregnancy in multiple sclerosis. Generated by immunoSEQ multiplex PCR, the TCRdb table keeps only in-frame clones and is missing some. This table holds about 70,000 clones, about 91% found once. The input for sequencing was peripheral blood, taken in the first trimester of pregnancy. These receptors were taken from a female donor with multiple sclerosis, enrolled in a pregnancy study.

This clone is labeled medium-sized. The V call is TRBV4-1, the J call TRBJ2-1; D gene uncertain. Germline CDR1 MGHRA, CDR2 YSYEKL. The V end lost 5 bases, the J end lost 0 bases, and 11 bases lay between the germline ends. The CDR3 runs to 15 residues. The CDR3 DNA reads as TGCGCCAGCAGCGCGGCGCGGAGCTCCTACAATGAGCAGTTCTTC. It translates to CASSAARSSYNEQFF.

This chain connects TRBV5-6 to TRBJ1-2; 7 bases map to TRBD1. J lost 3 bases, V lost 5 bases, and 7 bases had no gene match. The CDR3 spans 14 residues. Germline CDR1 and CDR2: SGHDT and YYEEEE. The CDR3 DNA is TGTGCCAGCAGTTCACCCGGGACAGACTATGGCTACACCTTC. Translating gives CASSSPGTDYGYTF.

The rearrangement joins TRBV5-5 to TRBJ1-3, with 8 bases lining up with TRBD1. CDR1 SGHKS and CDR2 YYEKEE come from the germline V gene (reference sequence). The CDR3 loop spans 14 amino acids. The V segment lost 4 bases and the J segment 4 bases; nucleotides outside the gene matches: 4. CDR3 bases: TGTGCCAGCAGCCTGACAGGGGAAGGAAACACCATATATTTT. It translates to CASSLTGEGNTIYF.

The chain joins TRBV18 to TRBJ1-5; D is perhaps TRBD1 (6 bases). The V gene lost 2 bases and the J gene lost 5 bases, with 16 bases spanning the gap. This CDR3 region has 16 residues. In germline, CDR1 is KGHSH, CDR2 LQKENI. The CDR3 DNA reads as TGTGCCAGCTCACCAAAAGGGGCAACAGGGTATCAGCCCCAGCATTTT. Translation: CASSPKGATGYQPQHF.

V usage is TRBV11-2 and J usage is TRBJ2-7; 9 positions match TRBD2. The trim removed 0 bases at V and 6 bases at J, leaving 6 bases unmatched. Looked up from germline, CDR1 is SGHAT and CDR2 is FQNNGV. This CDR3 is built from 15 residues. DNA of the CDR3: TGTGCCAGCAGCTTAGAGGGGGCTAGCGGGACCGAGCAGTACTTC. This encodes CASSLEGASGTEQYF.

CDR3 loop: CAISPGQLINGELFF. The CDR3 DNA is TGTGCCATCAGCCCGGGACAGTTAATCAACGGGGAGCTGTTTTTT. J is TRBJ2-2 and V is TRBV10-3; 7 positions agree with TRBD1. V gave up 6 bases and J gave up 7 bases; unmatched junction bases: 11. Germline values: CDR1 ENHRY, CDR2 SYGVKD. The CDR3 runs 15 residues.

The CDR3: CASSSGTGVNEQFF. In nucleotides, the CDR3 is TGTGCCAGCAGTTCCGGGACAGGGGTCAATGAGCAGTTCTTC. J is TRBJ2-1 and V is TRBV6-1; 10 bases are a match to TRBD1. Losses at the gene ends were 5 bases for V and 6 bases for J; bases not matched to a gene: 4. Looked up from germline, CDR1 is MNHNS and CDR2 is SASEGT. The CDR3 covers 14 residues.

The CDR3 bases are TGTGCCAGCAGCCCTCTCGGACAGGGGCACACCATATATTTT. Translated, it gives CASSPLGQGHTIYF. The gene calls are TRBV7-8 and TRBJ1-3; 9 positions match TRBD1. CDR3 size: 14 residues. The V gene's germline CDR1 is SGHVS and CDR2 FQNEAQ. Unmatched junction bases numbered 7, after V lost 5 bases and J lost 8 bases.

The chain couples TRBV6-1 to TRBJ2-5, with 11 bases aligning to TRBD2. Germline V lookup: CDR1 MNHNS, CDR2 SASEGT. CDR3 length equals 14 residues. J gave up 5 bases and V 10 bases, and 9 bases lay outside the gene matches. CDR3 loop: CATNSGGAGETQYF. DNA of the CDR3: TGTGCCACAAATAGCGGGGGGGCCGGCGAGACCCAGTACTTC.

The chain employs TRBV4-2 and TRBJ1-2; possibly TRBD1 for D (5 bases). CDR3 length: 18 residues. Germline V lookup: CDR1 LGHNA, CDR2 YNFKEQ. Trimming left V 0 bases short and J 1 base short, with 18 bases between. The CDR3 coding sequence is TGTGCCAGCAGCCAAGATAAAGAAGACAGACACCGTAACTATGGCTACACCTTC. Translating it yields CASSQDKEDRHRNYGYTF.

The V gene is TRBV11-2, the J gene TRBJ1-2, with D maybe TRBD1 (5 bases). Trimming took 1 base from V and 1 from J, leaving 10 bases between them. In germline, CDR1 is SGHAT, CDR2 FQNNGV. This CDR3 is built from 15 residues. The DNA for the CDR3 is TGTGCCAGCAGCTTAGGCGGGGCGAATAACTATGGCTACACCTTC. Translated: CASSLGGANNYGYTF.

The chain couples TRBV7-9 to TRBJ2-3, with no clear D. V dropped 5 bases and J dropped 0 bases, with 9 bases sitting between them. The CDR3 is 14 residues long. The germline CDR1 and CDR2 sequences are SEHNR and FQNEAQ (reference sequence). CDR3 in amino acids: CASSLTKSTDTQYF. CDR3 nucleotides: TGTGCCAGCAGCCTGACAAAAAGCACAGATACGCAGTATTTT.